This paragraph covers one TCR beta chain sequence. Its target is not known. These data are taken from a study of identical twins. Study conclusions and caveats: Cross-sectional statistics underpinned the conclusions; the same donors were not followed.

MiXCR, run by TCRdb on the 5' RACE reads, gives a single entry per CDR3 protein. Among about 530,000 distinct CDR3 sequences, 20% to 25% were seen once, and the ten largest hold more than 0.4%. Germline CDR1 MDHEN, CDR2 SYDVKM. Between the trimmed V and J ends, which lost 7 bases and 11 bases, there was a span of 18 bases. The CDR3 extends over 13 amino acids. This sample also belongs to another study, concerning yellow fever vaccine responses in identical twins.

This receptor was taken from a young woman in good health. Sequencing used CD4+ T cells sorted from blood. The genes are TRBV28 and TRBJ2-4; tentatively, D is TRBD1 (6 bases). The CDR3 DNA sequence: TGTGCCAGCACCACACCGACAGGTTCATTTCAGTACTTC. It specifies CASTTPTGSFQYF.